A single sample is the source of the 13 T cell receptor beta chains below, sequenced in a study of memory CD4+ T cells and cytomegalovirus serostatus. Profiled with immunoSEQ multiplex PCR; TCRdb holds only in-frame clones, not every one. The sample has around 84,000 clones; approximately 84% are singletons. Single viable CD3+CD4+CD8-CD45RO+ cells were sorted as the memory CD4+ T cells. The sequencing sample was made of memory CD4+ T cells from blood. The receptors were sampled from an adult in good health and CMV-seronegative.

This clone was detected only once. The rearrangement links TRBV5-1 to TRBJ2-7; D remains unclear. The germline CDR1 and CDR2 sequences are SGHRS and YFSETQ. V was pared by 1 base and J by 5 bases, with 13 bases between. The CDR3 sequence is 14 residues long. CDR3 in DNA: TGCGCCAGCAGCTTGCAAGGGATCAGCAACGAGCAGTACTTC. It encodes CASSLQGISNEQYF.

Worth noting for this clone: The junction departs from the called germline gene at one end, perhaps through a read error. This chain joins TRBV19 and TRBJ2-1, with D unresolved. From germline, CDR1 is LNHDA and CDR2 SQIVND (reference sequence). CDR3 length: 11 amino acids. CDR3 bases: TGTGCGAGTAGCCTTAAGGGAGAGCAGTTCTTC. Residues: CASSLKGEQFF. The complete variable domain, with remaining parts taken from reference TRBV19 and TRBJ2-1, reads DGGITQSPKYLFRKEGQNVTLSCEQNLNHDAMYWYRQDPGQGLRLIYYSQIVNDFQKGDIAEGYSVSREKKESFPLTVTSAQKNPTAFYLCASSLKGEQFFGPGTRLTVL.

This chain links TRBV2 with TRBJ2-7; weak D call: TRBD2 (6 bases). V lost 8 bases, J lost 4 bases, and 9 bases lay in between. CDR3 size: 11 residues. Looked up from germline, CDR1 is SNHLY and CDR2 is FYNNEI. CDR3: CASLRGYEQYF. The CDR3 DNA reads TGTGCCAGCCTACGGGGGTACGAGCAGTACTTC.

This clone was detected only once. The chain is built from TRBV19 and TRBJ1-6, with 9 bases lining up with TRBD1. CDR1 is LNHDA, CDR2 SQIVND, per germline (reference sequence). The CDR3 contains 16 residues. The J segment lost 7 bases and the V segment lost 6 bases, leaving 10 bases of the junction unmatched. The chain's CDR3 is CASSAPPGQGNSPLHF. The CDR3 nucleotides read TGTGCCAGTAGCGCCCCACCGGGACAGGGAAATTCACCCCTCCACTTT.

The CDR3 region is CASSYSTSGGAGELFF. CDR3 nucleotides: TGTGCCAGCAGTTACTCGACCAGCGGGGGTGCCGGGGAGCTGTTTTTT. V and J are TRBV6-5 and TRBJ2-2, with 8 bases identical to TRBD2. The CDR3 covers 16 residues. Germline-derived CDR1 and CDR2 are MNHEY and SVGAGI. V lost 0 bases, J lost 6 bases, and 6 bases stayed unmatched.

The chain combines TRBV5-6 with TRBJ2-3; 10 bases match TRBD2. Germline CDR1 and CDR2: SGHDT and YYEEEE. The ends lost 4 bases at V and 2 bases at J; junction bases unmatched: 16. The CDR3 is 19 residues long. CDR3 sequence reads: CASSPLLAGAPHITDTQYF. Here the CDR3 DNA reads TGTGCCAGCAGCCCCCTTCTAGCGGGGGCGCCACACATCACAGATACGCAGTATTTT.

The chain employs TRBV7-9 and TRBJ2-5, with 8 bases lining up with TRBD1. Germline CDR1 reads SEHNR; CDR2 reads FQNEAQ (reference sequence). Trimming cost V 5 bases and J 5 bases; bases outside gene matches: 10. The CDR3 runs 15 residues. The CDR3 DNA is TGTGCCAGCAGCCCCGGACAGGGAGTGGTCGAGACCCAGTACTTC. This gives the protein CASSPGQGVVETQYF.

J is TRBJ1-1 and V is TRBV28, with a weak D call TRBD1 (5 bases). From germline, CDR1 is MDHEN and CDR2 SYDVKM. The CDR3 has 11 amino acids. The V gene lost 7 bases and the J gene lost 10 bases, with 13 bases spanning the gap. DNA of the CDR3: TGTGCCAGCATTGTCAGGGATATAGCTTTCTTT. As protein: CASIVRDIAFF.

This clone was recorded only once. This rearrangement joins TRBV29-1 to TRBJ1-1; 8 nucleotides agree with TRBD1. The CDR3 length is 13 residues. Germline CDR1 is SQVTM and CDR2 is ANQGSEA. Trimming cost V 7 bases and J 1 base; bases outside gene matches: 5. The CDR3 sequence: CSATTGANTEAFF. The CDR3, as DNA: TGCAGCGCTACGACAGGGGCGAACACTGAAGCTTTCTTT.

This chain joins TRBV9 and TRBJ2-1; the match to TRBD2 covers 9 bases. Per the germline V gene, CDR1 is SGDLS and CDR2 is YYNGEE. After removal of 5 bases from V and 3 bases from J, the junction contained 3 bases not matched to a gene. The CDR3 runs 14 residues. The CDR3 spells CASRRLADYNEQFF. The CDR3 DNA sequence: TGTGCCAGCAGGCGACTAGCGGACTACAATGAGCAGTTCTTC.

The V and J genes are TRBV5-8 and TRBJ2-5; D gene ambiguous. The CDR3 has 15 amino acids. V lost 2 bases to trimming and J lost 5 bases, with 16 bases between them. Germline-derived CDR1 and CDR2 are SGHTS and YDEGEE. The CDR3 nucleotides read TGTGCCAGCAGCTTTATGGGCAGTCGAGACGAGACCCAGTACTTC. This gives the protein CASSFMGSRDETQYF. The complete variable domain, with remaining parts taken from reference TRBV5-8 and TRBJ2-5, reads EAGVTQSPTHLIKTRGQQATLRCSPISGHTSVYWYQQALGLGLQFLLWYDEGEERNRGNFPPRFSGRQFPNYSSELNVNALELEDSALYLCASSFMGSRDETQYFGPGTRLLVL.

The rearrangement links TRBV4-1 to TRBJ1-4; no clear D gene. The CDR3 sequence is 14 residues long. Germline loops: CDR1 MGHRA, CDR2 YSYEKL. Between the trimmed V and J ends, which lost 4 bases and 8 bases, there was a span of 14 bases. Written as DNA, the CDR3 is TGCGCCAGCAGCCCGAGAGGGAACGAGGAAAAACTGTTTTTT. It specifies CASSPRGNEEKLFF.

J is TRBJ2-3 and V is TRBV10-3, with 9 bases identical to TRBD2. The junction had 4 bases not matched to a gene; V was cut back by 2 bases and J by 1 base. The V gene's germline CDR1 is ENHRY and CDR2 SYGVKD. CDR3 length: 16 amino acids. CDR3 DNA: TGTGCCATCAGTGAGATAGCGGGGGTGGGCACAGATACGCAGTATTTT. Its protein product is CAISEIAGVGTDTQYF.